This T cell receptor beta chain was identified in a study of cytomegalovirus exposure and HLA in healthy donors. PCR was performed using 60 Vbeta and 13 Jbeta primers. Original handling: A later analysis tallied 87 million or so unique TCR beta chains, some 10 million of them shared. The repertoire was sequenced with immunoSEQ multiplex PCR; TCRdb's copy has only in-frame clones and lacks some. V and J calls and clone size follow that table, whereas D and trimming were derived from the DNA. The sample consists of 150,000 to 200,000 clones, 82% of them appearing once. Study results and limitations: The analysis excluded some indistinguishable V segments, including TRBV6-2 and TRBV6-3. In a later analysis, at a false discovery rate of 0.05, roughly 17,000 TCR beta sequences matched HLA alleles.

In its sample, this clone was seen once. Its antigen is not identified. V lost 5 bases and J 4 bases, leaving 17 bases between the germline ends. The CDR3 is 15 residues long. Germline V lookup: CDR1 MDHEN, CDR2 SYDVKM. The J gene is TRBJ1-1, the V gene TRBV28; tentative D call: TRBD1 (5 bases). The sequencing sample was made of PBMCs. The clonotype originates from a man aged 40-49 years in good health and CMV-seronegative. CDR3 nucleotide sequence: TGTGCCAGCAGTCCGGCGGGGGGGACGGGCACTGAAGCTTTCTTT. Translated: CASSPAGGTGTEAFF. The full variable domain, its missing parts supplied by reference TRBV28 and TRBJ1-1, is DVKVTQSSRYLVKRTGEKVFLECVQDMDHENMFWYRQDPGLGLRLIYFSYDVKMKEKGDIPEGYSVSREKKERFSLILESASTNQTSMYLCASSPAGGTGTEAFFGQGTRLTVV.